Presented here are 23 T cell receptor beta chains from one specimen sequenced in a study of cytomegalovirus exposure and HLA in healthy donors. PCR primers comprised 60 Vbeta and 13 Jbeta primers. Only in-frame clones appear in the TCRdb table, and some are missing; sequencing was by immunoSEQ multiplex PCR. The sample yields 100,000 or so clones, approximately 56% seen once. Material: PBMCs. Receptors were obtained from a woman aged 25 to 39 in good health and CMV-seropositive.

This clone was seen a few times. CDR3 DNA sequence: TGTGCCAGCAGTCGTTATCCCGAAGCTTTCTTT. Protein product: CASSRYPEAFF. The chain uses TRBV6-1 and TRBJ1-1; D unclear. CDR1 and CDR2 from the germline V gene are MNHNS and SASEGT. Between the trimmed V and J ends, which lost 5 bases and 8 bases, there was a span of 9 bases. The CDR3 is made up of 11 amino acids.

The rearrangement joins TRBV30 to TRBJ2-5, with D maybe TRBD1 (7 bases). The end of the DNA is better explained by TRBJ2-7, so the J call may be wrong. Germline CDR1 reads GTSNPN; CDR2 reads SVGIG (reference sequence). The CDR3 is 14 amino acids. CDR3 amino acids: CAWTPGAGGYEQYF. The CDR3 region has the DNA TGTGCCTGGACCCCAGGGGCAGGGGGGTACGAGCAGTACTTC.

V and J are TRBV15 and TRBJ1-1; D perhaps matches TRBD1 (5 bases). Germline V gene data show CDR1 as LNHNV and CDR2 as YYDKDF (reference sequence). Trimming shortened V by 1 base and J by 5 bases, and 14 bases separated the two germline ends. This CDR3 contains 15 residues. The CDR3 nucleotides read TGTGCCACCAGCAGAGGCAGGGAAAGGAGTACTGAAGCTTTCTTT. Amino acids: CATSRGRERSTEAFF.

The V gene is TRBV9, the J gene TRBJ1-2, with TRBD1 matching over 7 bases. This CDR3 is 14 amino acids long. Trimming took 4 bases from V and 7 from J; bases not matched to a gene: 10. Germline loops: CDR1 SGDLS, CDR2 YYNGEE. CDR3 sequence: CASSLAMAGGGYTF. The DNA for the CDR3 is TGTGCCAGCAGCCTAGCAATGGCAGGGGGTGGCTACACCTTC.

This clone was detected only a few times. The gene calls are TRBV29-1 and TRBJ1-1; D not certain. V was trimmed by 4 bases and J by 1 base, leaving 13 bases between them. The CDR3 contains 14 residues. CDR1 is SQVTM, CDR2 ANQGSEA, per germline. CDR3 region: CSVGLASPNTEAFF. CDR3 nucleotides: TGCAGCGTTGGGCTAGCGTCACCGAACACTGAAGCTTTCTTT.

The chain employs TRBV9 and TRBJ1-4, with 7 bases fitting TRBD1. CDR1 and CDR2 from the germline V gene are SGDLS and YYNGEE. This CDR3 is 15 amino acids long. Trimming removed 0 bases from V and 8 bases from J; junction bases left unmatched: 7. The CDR3 region has the DNA TGTGCCAGCAGCGTAGAAGGGACAGCCAGGGAAAAACTGTTTTTT. Translation: CASSVEGTAREKLFF.

This sequence joins TRBV5-6 and TRBJ1-4, with no clear D. The germline V gene has CDR1 SGHDT and CDR2 YYEEEE. V was pared by 4 bases and J by 7 bases, with 14 bases between. The CDR3 is made up of 14 amino acids. CDR3 in amino acids: CASSENIFREKLFF. The CDR3, as DNA: TGTGCCAGCAGCGAAAACATTTTCCGTGAAAAACTGTTTTTT.

The chain couples TRBV25-1 to TRBJ2-7; maybe TRBD1 (5 bases). The CDR3 totals 15 residues. CDR1 is MGHDK, CDR2 SYGVNS, per germline. Trimming stripped 6 bases from V and 7 bases from J, with 22 bases between. The CDR3 sequence: CASRETARTRDEQYF. The CDR3, as DNA: TGTGCCAGCAGGGAGACAGCCCGGACCAGGGATGAGCAGTACTTC.

This clone was observed once. The rearrangement links TRBV9 to TRBJ1-3, with unresolved D. The CDR3 is made up of 16 amino acids. Germline CDR1 is SGDLS and CDR2 is YYNGEE. Trimming pared 0 bases from V and 0 bases from J, leaving 10 bases between. This CDR3 is CASSVAVGFSGNTIYF. CDR3 nucleotide sequence: TGTGCCAGCAGCGTAGCTGTGGGCTTCTCTGGAAACACCATATATTTT. The full variable domain, with the rest looked up from reference TRBV9 and TRBJ1-3, is DSGVTQTPKHLITATGQRVTLRCSPRSGDLSVYWYQQSLDQGLQFLIQYYNGEERAKGNILERFSAQQFPDLHSELNLSSLELGDSALYFCASSVAVGFSGNTIYFGEGSWLTVV.

This clone has just one count. V is TRBV19 and J is TRBJ1-2, with D unclear. Germline V gene lookup returns CDR1 LNHDA and CDR2 SQIVND (reference sequence). The CDR3 spans 14 residues. V lost 3 bases to trimming and J lost 2 bases, with 10 bases between them. The CDR3 loop is CASSIWSTNYGYTF. Written as DNA, the CDR3 is TGTGCCAGTAGTATCTGGAGTACGAACTATGGCTACACCTTC.

This clone was counted between two and nine times. The chain recombines TRBV7-3 with TRBJ1-1; 9 nucleotides align to TRBD1. The CDR3 is 13 residues long. Germline CDR1 SGHTA, CDR2 FQGTGA. V gave up 6 bases and J gave up 4 bases; unmatched junction bases: 3. In DNA form, the CDR3 reads TGTGCCAGCAGACAGGGGGCGGGCACTGAAGCTTTCTTT. As protein: CASRQGAGTEAFF.

The chain employs TRBV5-1 and TRBJ1-3; D unresolved. The CDR3 covers 13 residues. CDR1 SGHRS and CDR2 YFSETQ come from the germline V gene. V was clipped by 6 bases and J by 0 bases, with 7 bases between them. Written as DNA, the CDR3 is TGCGCCAGCACGGAGTTCTCTGGAAACACCATATATTTT. Its translation: CASTEFSGNTIYF.

This chain connects TRBV28 to TRBJ2-1; tentative D call: TRBD1 (6 bases). V gave up 4 bases and J gave up 2 bases, with 12 bases separating them. Germline-derived CDR1 and CDR2 are MDHEN and SYDVKM. The CDR3 sequence is 15 residues long. In DNA, the CDR3 is TGTGCCAGCAGTTCAGATGCAGGGGCCTACAATGAGCAGTTCTTC. Its translation: CASSSDAGAYNEQFF.

This chain uses TRBV28 with TRBJ1-3; no clear D. Trimming cost V 5 bases and J 1 base, with 12 bases left between them. The CDR3 is 15 amino acids. Germline values: CDR1 MDHEN, CDR2 SYDVKM. CDR3 protein: CASSVLQGSGNTIYF. DNA for the CDR3: TGTGCCAGCAGTGTACTACAAGGATCTGGAAACACCATATATTTT.

The chain has TRBV7-3 and TRBJ1-1; D unclear. CDR3 length: 16 amino acids. The ends were cut back, 1 base at V and 4 bases at J, with 16 bases in the middle. Germline V gives CDR1 SGHTA, CDR2 FQGTGA. This chain's CDR3 is CASSLMPFAGATEAFF. The DNA of the CDR3 is TGTGCCAGCAGCTTAATGCCATTCGCGGGAGCCACTGAAGCTTTCTTT.

The CDR3 DNA reads as TGTGCCAGCTCACCACCTGTCGGGGGGGGCCGTTACGAGCAGTACTTC. Translating it yields CASSPPVGGGRYEQYF. The genes are TRBV18 and TRBJ2-7; 8 nucleotides line up with TRBD2. This CDR3 is 16 amino acids long. V was pared by 0 bases and J by 4 bases, with 8 bases of the junction left unmatched. The germline V gene has CDR1 KGHSH and CDR2 LQKENI. Variable domain in full (rest from reference TRBV18 and TRBJ2-7): NAGVMQNPRHLVRRRGQEARLRCSPMKGHSHVYWYRQLPEEGLKFMVYLQKENIIDESGMPKERFSAEFPKEGPSILRIQQVVRGDSAAYFCASSPPVGGGRYEQYFGPGTRLTVT.

The genes are TRBV11-2 and TRBJ2-7, with 7 bases that match TRBD1. The CDR3 has 16 residues. The trim removed 4 bases at V and 9 bases at J, leaving 18 bases unmatched. From germline, CDR1 is SGHAT and CDR2 FQNNGV. DNA of the CDR3: TGTGCCAGCAGCTCAGAGACCAGGGGACAGTCTACGACGCAGTACTTC. Translating it yields CASSSETRGQSTTQYF.

The CDR3 nucleotides read TGTGCCAGCAGCCCCCCCCGCCGGGACAGCCTTAATGAAAAACTGTTTTTT. Its translation is CASSPPRRDSLNEKLFF. This chain links TRBV11-2 with TRBJ1-4; 7 bases line up with TRBD1. The CDR3 is made up of 17 amino acids. Germline lookup yields CDR1 SGHAT and CDR2 FQNNGV. Trimming took 5 bases from V and 4 from J; bases not matched to a gene: 13.

CDR3 amino acids: CASSQVNTGELFF. CDR3 coding DNA: TGTGCCAGTTCCCAGGTGAACACCGGGGAGCTGTTTTTT. The chain uses TRBV19 and TRBJ2-2; D is uncertain. This CDR3 is built from 13 residues. Trimming left V 8 bases short and J 1 base short, with 8 bases between. The V gene's germline CDR1 is LNHDA and CDR2 SQIVND (reference sequence).

This chain joins TRBV28 and TRBJ1-2; a weak D match, TRBD1 (5 bases). The germline CDR1 and CDR2 sequences are MDHEN and SYDVKM. The V end was cut by 2 bases, the J end by 3 bases, with 7 bases between. This CDR3 contains 13 residues. CDR3 nucleotide sequence: TGTGCCAGCAGTTTACAGGGTTACTATGGCTACACCTTC. It codes for CASSLQGYYGYTF.

This clone showed up just a few times. V is TRBV7-9 and J is TRBJ2-2; D might be TRBD1 (6 bases). Trimming pared 7 bases from V and 0 bases from J, leaving 15 bases between. CDR3 length: 16 amino acids. Germline CDR1 and CDR2: SEHNR and FQNEAQ (reference sequence). Here the CDR3 DNA reads TGTGCCAGCAAAGGGCAGGGGCCGCCGAACACCGGGGAGCTGTTTTTT. Its translation is CASKGQGPPNTGELFF.

This clone was observed a few times. The chain joins TRBV9 to TRBJ2-1; 8 bases are shared with TRBD2. Germline CDR1 reads SGDLS; CDR2 reads YYNGEE. This CDR3 has 15 amino acids. After removal of 3 bases from V and 4 bases from J, the junction contained 6 bases not matched to a gene. CDR3 in amino acids: CASSERGGGYNEQFF. The CDR3 DNA reads TGTGCCAGCAGCGAGAGGGGCGGGGGGTACAATGAGCAGTTCTTC. Variable domain in full (rest from reference TRBV9 and TRBJ2-1): DSGVTQTPKHLITATGQRVTLRCSPRSGDLSVYWYQQSLDQGLQFLIQYYNGEERAKGNILERFSAQQFPDLHSELNLSSLELGDSALYFCASSERGGGYNEQFFGPGTRLTVL.

The CDR3: CASSHRTPLMNTEAFF. The CDR3 DNA reads as TGTGCCAGCAGCCACCGAACCCCCCTAATGAACACTGAAGCTTTCTTT. This chain joins TRBV7-8 and TRBJ1-1; no definite D call. CDR1 is SGHVS, CDR2 FQNEAQ, per germline. The germline V and J ends were trimmed by 5 bases and 0 bases, with 16 bases remaining between them. The CDR3 loop spans 16 amino acids.